This T cell receptor (beta chain) is drawn from a study of molecular identifiers for immune sequencing clone quantification. Findings and caveats of the study: Clones of above 20 RNA copies carried over 98% of effector molecules; in naive cells they carried under 1%.

Trimming stripped 0 bases from V and 3 bases from J, with 9 bases between. CDR3 length: 13 amino acids. Germline CDR1 is DFQATT and CDR2 is SNEGSKA (reference sequence). Points on this clonotype: No antigen is known for it.

Previously described methods and listed TCR primers were employed for the bulk TCR libraries. From the PCR reads, TCRdb called clonotypes with MiXCR, one entry per CDR3 protein. Of 53,000 or so distinct CDR3 sequences listed, more than 35% are singletons. The specimen was naive CD8+ T cells from blood, with Jurkat cell RNA spiked in. Described subset: FACS-sorted CD8+CD4-CCR7+CD45RA+ naive T cells. V usage is TRBV20-1 and J usage is TRBJ2-7, with D perhaps matching TRBD1 (6 bases). The receptor's source is a human donor in good health. Some libraries in this study had Jurkat cell RNA spiked in. This CDR3 is CSARDSGDYEQYF. CDR3 in DNA: TGCAGTGCTAGAGATTCAGGGGACTACGAGCAGTACTTC.